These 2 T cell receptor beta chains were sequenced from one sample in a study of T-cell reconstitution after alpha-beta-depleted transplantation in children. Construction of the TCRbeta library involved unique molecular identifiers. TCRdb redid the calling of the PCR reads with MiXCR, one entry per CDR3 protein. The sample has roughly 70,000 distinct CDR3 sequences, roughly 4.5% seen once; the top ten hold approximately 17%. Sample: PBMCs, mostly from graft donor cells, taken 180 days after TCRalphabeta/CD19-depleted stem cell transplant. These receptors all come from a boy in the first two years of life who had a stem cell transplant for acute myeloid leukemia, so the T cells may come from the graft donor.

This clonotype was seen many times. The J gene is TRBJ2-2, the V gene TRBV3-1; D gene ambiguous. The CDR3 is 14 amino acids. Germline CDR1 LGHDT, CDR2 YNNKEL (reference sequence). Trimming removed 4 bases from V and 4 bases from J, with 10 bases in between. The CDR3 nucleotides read TGTGCCAGCAGCCTTCGGACCACCACCGGGGAGCTGTTTTTT. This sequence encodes CASSLRTTTGELFF.

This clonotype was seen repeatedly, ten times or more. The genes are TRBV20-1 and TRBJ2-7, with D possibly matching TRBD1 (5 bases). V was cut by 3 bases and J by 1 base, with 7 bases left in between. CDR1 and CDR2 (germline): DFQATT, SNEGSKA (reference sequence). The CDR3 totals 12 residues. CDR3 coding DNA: TGCAGTGCTAGTGGACATTCCTACGAGCAGTACGTC. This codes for CSASGHSYEQYV.